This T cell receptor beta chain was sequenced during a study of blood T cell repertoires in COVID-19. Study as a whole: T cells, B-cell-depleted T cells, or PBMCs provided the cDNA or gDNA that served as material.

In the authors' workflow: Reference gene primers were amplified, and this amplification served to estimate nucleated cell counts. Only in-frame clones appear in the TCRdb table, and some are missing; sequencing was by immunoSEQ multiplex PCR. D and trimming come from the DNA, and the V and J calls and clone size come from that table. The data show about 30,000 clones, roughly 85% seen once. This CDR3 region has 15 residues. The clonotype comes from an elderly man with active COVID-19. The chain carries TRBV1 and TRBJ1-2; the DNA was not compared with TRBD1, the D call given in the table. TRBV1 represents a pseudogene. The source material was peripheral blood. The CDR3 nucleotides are TGCACCAGCAGCGGAAAACAGGGCCCTAACTATGGCTACACCTTC. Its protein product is CTSSGKQGPNYGYTF.